What follows is one T cell receptor beta chain and its context. This specimen belongs to a study of blood T cell repertoires in COVID-19. Study in general: In each case, the material was cDNA or gDNA derived from T cells, B-cell-depleted T cells, or PBMCs.

Profiled with immunoSEQ multiplex PCR; TCRdb holds only in-frame clones, not every one. The sample has fewer than 700,000 clones, around 90% seen once. CDR3 size: 13 residues. Trimming cost V 5 bases and J 3 bases, with 11 bases left between them. The germline V gene has CDR1 SGHNT and CDR2 YENEEA. Enrolment of Seattle patients took place during active infection, and they were followed longitudinally. The V gene is TRBV11-3, the J gene TRBJ2-7; no clear D gene. This receptor was identified in a woman in her fifties or sixties with COVID-19, enrolled during active disease. Sequencing was carried out using peripheral blood. CDR3 region: CASSPGPHYEQYF. The CDR3 nucleotides are TGTGCCAGCAGCCCTGGGCCGCACTACGAGCAGTACTTC.